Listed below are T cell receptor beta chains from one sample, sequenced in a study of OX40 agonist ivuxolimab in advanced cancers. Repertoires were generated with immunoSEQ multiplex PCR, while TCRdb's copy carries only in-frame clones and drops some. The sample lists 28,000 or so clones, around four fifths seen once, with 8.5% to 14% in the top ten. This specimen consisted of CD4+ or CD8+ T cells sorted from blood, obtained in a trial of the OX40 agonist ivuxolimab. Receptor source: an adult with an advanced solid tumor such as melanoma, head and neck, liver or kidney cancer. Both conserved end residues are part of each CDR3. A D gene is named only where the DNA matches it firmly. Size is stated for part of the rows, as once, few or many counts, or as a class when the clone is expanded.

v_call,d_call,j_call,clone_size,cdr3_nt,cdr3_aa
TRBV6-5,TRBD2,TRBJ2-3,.,TGTGCCAGCAGTTACAGGCTAGCGGCCACAGATACGCAGTATTTT,CASSYRLAATDTQYF
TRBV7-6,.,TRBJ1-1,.,TGTGCCAGCAGCTTAGCGCAGGGGACCACTGAAGCTTTCTTT,CASSLAQGTTEAFF
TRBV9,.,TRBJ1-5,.,TGTGCCAGCAGTTACCCTGACAACCACCATAGCAATCAGCCCCAGCATTTT,CASSYPDNHHSNQPQHF
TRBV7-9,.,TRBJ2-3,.,TGTGCCAGCAGCCTCGGACGGCTCACAGATACGCAGTATTTT,CASSLGRLTDTQYF
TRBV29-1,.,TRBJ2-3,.,TGCAGCGTTGAAGACATCATCGGGGATAACACAGATACGCAGTATTTT,CSVEDIIGDNTDTQYF
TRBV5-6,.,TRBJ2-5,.,TGTGCCAGCAGCCAAATCAGGGGCCAAGAGACCCAGTACTTC,CASSQIRGQETQYF
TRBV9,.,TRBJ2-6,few,TGTGCCAGCAGCGTAGACAGGTACTCTGGGGCCAACGTCCTGACTTTC,CASSVDRYSGANVLTF
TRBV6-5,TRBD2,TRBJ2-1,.,TGTGCCAGCAGTAGGGTAGCGGGGTTCTACAATGAGCAGTTCTTC,CASSRVAGFYNEQFF
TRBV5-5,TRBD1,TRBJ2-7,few,TGTGCCAGCAGCTTGGGACAGGGAAACGAGCAGTACTTC,CASSLGQGNEQYF
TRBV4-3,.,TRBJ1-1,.,TGCGCCAGCAGCCAAGAGGTGGGGAGGGGGAGCACTGAAGCTTTCTTT,CASSQEVGRGSTEAFF
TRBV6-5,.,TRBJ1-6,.,TGTGCCAGCAGTAGGGGACCGCAATGGAGTTCACCCCTCCACTTT,CASSRGPQWSSPLHF
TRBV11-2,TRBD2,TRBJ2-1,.,TGTGCCAGCAGCTTAGAATGGCGGGGGGCTTACAATGAGCAGTTCTTC,CASSLEWRGAYNEQFF
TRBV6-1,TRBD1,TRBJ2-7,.,TGTGCCAGCAGCCCGGACAGGGGCCTTTACGAGCAGTACTTC,CASSPDRGLYEQYF
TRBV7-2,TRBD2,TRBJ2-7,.,TGTGCCAGCAGCGCTCACGGGACTAGCGGTATCTACGAGCAGTACTTC,CASSAHGTSGIYEQYF
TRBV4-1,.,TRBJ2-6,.,TGCGCCAGCAGCCAAGAGTGGCTCTCTGGGGCCAACGTCCTGACTTTC,CASSQEWLSGANVLTF
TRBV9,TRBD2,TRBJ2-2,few,TGTGCCAGCAGCGCTAGCGGGGGGGCGATCGGGGAGCTGTTTTTT,CASSASGGAIGELFF
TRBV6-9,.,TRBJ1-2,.,TGTGCCAGCAGTGAAATTCGCTATGGCTACACCTTC,CASSEIRYGYTF
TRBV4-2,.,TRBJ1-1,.,TGTGCCAGCAGCCAAGGGCAGGGGAACACTGAAGCTTTCTTT,CASSQGQGNTEAFF
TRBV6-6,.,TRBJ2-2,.,TGTGCCAGCAGCAATGGCGCGGGGAACACCGGGGAGCTGTTTTTT,CASSNGAGNTGELFF
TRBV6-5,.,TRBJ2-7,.,TGTGCCAGCAGGGCGGGACTGGGGGACTACGAGCAGTACTTC,CASRAGLGDYEQYF
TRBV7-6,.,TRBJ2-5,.,TGTGCCAGCAGCTTAGTAGCTGAGAGGGAGACCCAGTACTTC,CASSLVAERETQYF
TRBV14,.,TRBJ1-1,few,TGTGCCAGCAGCCAATACTTGAACACTGAAGCTTTCTTT,CASSQYLNTEAFF